A single sample is the source of the 26 T cell receptor beta chains below, sequenced in a study of CD8 T cells in ankylosing spondylitis. Study-level findings and limits: Ankylosing spondylitis blood appeared to carry a characteristic TCR beta motif of several highly homologous variants.

Using its own MiXCR run on the 5' RACE reads, TCRdb lists one record per CDR3 protein. The sample records some 220,000 distinct CDR3 sequences, about 7.3% being singletons. Their recognized antigens are unknown. The sequenced sample was blood, either unsorted or a sorted T cell fraction (not recorded which). The receptors originated from a male donor with ankylosing spondylitis.

Ten or more counts support this clonotype. The chain recombines TRBV2 with TRBJ2-3; D possibly matches TRBD1 or TRBD2 (5 bases each). The germline V and J ends were trimmed by 5 bases and 5 bases, with 17 bases remaining between them. This CDR3 contains 15 residues. Germline assignment: CDR1 SNHLY and CDR2 FYNNEI. In DNA, the CDR3 is TGTGCCAGCAGTCGGGCCGAGGGGCCAGGAGATACGCAGTATTTT. Translated: CASSRAEGPGDTQYF.

The gene calls are TRBV2 and TRBJ1-4; TRBD1 might be the D (5 bases). Germline V gene lookup returns CDR1 SNHLY and CDR2 FYNNEI. There are 15 residues in the CDR3. V lost 1 base and J lost 10, with 16 bases in between. This CDR3 reads CASSEGQFGVGKLFF. As DNA, the CDR3 is TGTGCCAGCAGTGAAGGACAGTTCGGCGTGGGAAAACTGTTTTTT.

This chain joins TRBV7-9 and TRBJ2-1, with 8 bases fitting TRBD1. Germline values: CDR1 SEHNR, CDR2 FQNEAQ (reference sequence). CDR3 length equals 16 residues. J gave up 2 bases and V 6 bases, and 9 bases lay outside the gene matches. In DNA, the CDR3 is TGTGCCAGCAGTTTCAACAGGGGGTGGACCTACAATGAGCAGTTCTTC. Its translation: CASSFNRGWTYNEQFF.

To note about this clonotype: A much larger clone differs from this one at a single base, so this may be a read error. This rearrangement joins TRBV20-1 to TRBJ2-7; D not resolved. CDR1 and CDR2 (germline): DFQATT, SNEGSKA (reference sequence). This CDR3 comprises 13 residues. Here the CDR3 DNA reads TGCGGTGCTAGAGATGCGGACGGGTACGAGCAGTACTTC. Amino acids: CGARDADGYEQYF.

At least ten counts were recorded for this clonotype. The chain recombines TRBV2 with TRBJ2-5, with D unresolved. Deletions cut 8 bases from V and 2 bases from J, with 3 bases between. The CDR3 sequence is 10 residues long. Germline V gene data show CDR1 as SNHLY and CDR2 as FYNNEI. CDR3 residues: CASVQETQYF. For the CDR3, the DNA is TGTGCCAGCGTTCAAGAGACCCAGTACTTC.

This clonotype was counted a few times. The CDR3 spells CASSLVLAGGRRTDTQYF. In DNA, the CDR3 is TGTGCCAGCAGTTTGGTACTAGCGGGGGGGAGGCGCACAGATACGCAGTATTTT. This chain links TRBV12-3 or TRBV12-4 with TRBJ2-3, with TRBD2 matching over 13 bases. CDR3 length: 18 residues. Trimming took 3 bases from V and 1 from J; bases not matched to a gene: 7.

The CDR3 spells CASSYLAGDVTGELFF. The CDR3 DNA reads as TGTGCCAGCAGCTATTTAGCGGGGGATGTCACCGGGGAGCTGTTTTTT. The J gene is TRBJ2-2, the V gene TRBV7-6, with 9 bases that match TRBD2. This CDR3 region has 16 residues. Germline-derived CDR1 and CDR2 are SGHVS and FNYEAQ. V lost 4 bases and J lost 4; bases outside the gene matches: 7.

This clonotype was seen many times. This chain uses TRBV5-1 with TRBJ2-1, with D possibly matching TRBD2 (6 bases). In germline, CDR1 is SGHRS, CDR2 YFSETQ. This CDR3 region has 15 residues. V lost 4 bases and J lost 8, with 19 bases in between. The CDR3, as DNA: TGCGCCAGCAGCATCCGGGGGAGGATAGGCGATGAGCAGTTCTTC. Translation: CASSIRGRIGDEQFF. Drawing the rest from reference TRBV5-1 and TRBJ2-1, the complete variable domain is KAGVTQTPRYLIKTRGQQVTLSCSPISGHRSVSWYQQTPGQGLQFLFEYFSETQRNKGNFPGRFSGRQFSNSRSEMNVSTLELGDSALYLCASSIRGRIGDEQFFGPGTRLTVL.

The chain employs TRBV14 and TRBJ2-1; 9 nucleotides match TRBD2. The CDR3 loop spans 15 amino acids. After removal of 1 base from V and 9 bases from J, the junction contained 7 bases not matched to a gene. Germline CDR1 SGHDN, CDR2 FVKESK. The CDR3: CASSQVAGGPGEQFF. DNA of the CDR3: TGTGCCAGCAGCCAAGTTGCGGGAGGGCCGGGTGAGCAGTTCTTC.

This clonotype was counted at least ten times. This chain uses TRBV14 with TRBJ1-2; D not certain. V lost 3 bases and J lost 0, with 5 bases in between. This CDR3 contains 13 residues. CDR1 and CDR2 from the germline V gene are SGHDN and FVKESK. CDR3 protein: CASSHGANYGYTF. The CDR3 DNA reads TGTGCCAGCAGCCACGGAGCTAACTATGGCTACACCTTC.

This clonotype was observed at least ten times. In nucleotides, the CDR3 is TGCGCCAGCAGCCAAGATATACGGCACGGAGGGGGCTGGGTTGGTGACACTGAAGCTTTCTTT. Amino acids: CASSQDIRHGGGWVGDTEAFF. The chain links TRBV4-1 to TRBJ1-1, with 7 bases aligning to TRBD1. Trimming removed 0 bases from V and 3 bases from J; junction bases left unmatched: 22. The germline gives CDR1 MGHRA, CDR2 YSYEKL. This CDR3 is built from 21 residues.

This clonotype has ten or more counts. CDR3 in DNA: TGTGCCAGCAGTTACCGATCTTGGACAGGTTCCAATGAGCAGTTCTTC. This translates into CASSYRSWTGSNEQFF. This chain uses TRBV28 with TRBJ2-1; 7 bases map to TRBD1. This CDR3 is 16 amino acids long. V lost 4 bases, J lost 6 bases, and 12 bases stayed unmatched. Germline CDR1 MDHEN, CDR2 SYDVKM.

This clonotype has a count of ten or more. The CDR3 region has the DNA TGCGCCAGCTGGGAAGGGTCTTCCTACGAGCAGTACTTC. It codes for CASWEGSSYEQYF. The chain combines TRBV5-1 with TRBJ2-7; D unresolved. V was pared by 7 bases and J by 1 base, with 12 bases between. This CDR3 comprises 13 residues. Germline CDR1 SGHRS, CDR2 YFSETQ.

In its sample, this clonotype was seen many times. The V gene is TRBV7-9, the J gene TRBJ2-5, with TRBD2 matching over 8 bases. This CDR3 has 15 residues. V lost 5 bases, J lost 3 bases, and 8 bases stayed unmatched. Per germline, CDR1 SEHNR and CDR2 FQNEAQ (reference sequence). For the CDR3, the DNA is TGTGCCAGCAGCCCGGTGAGCGGGAGCGAAGAGACCCAGTACTTC. It specifies CASSPVSGSEETQYF.

The chain joins TRBV4-3 to TRBJ2-3, with a weak D call TRBD2 (6 bases). V was trimmed by 4 bases and J by 3 bases, leaving 14 bases between them. Germline values: CDR1 LGHNA, CDR2 YSLEER. The CDR3 sequence is 15 residues long. CDR3 sequence: CASSPGRGSTDTQYF. The CDR3 DNA is TGCGCCAGCAGCCCCGGGAGAGGGAGTACAGATACGCAGTATTTT.

The J gene is TRBJ1-2, the V gene TRBV29-1; the D gene is possibly TRBD1 (5 bases). The CDR3 runs to 14 residues. Germline V gives CDR1 SQVTM, CDR2 ANQGSEA. V lost 1 base and J lost 4, with 13 bases in between. The CDR3 here is CSVEADDSLYGYTF. CDR3 in DNA: TGCAGCGTTGAAGCCGACGACAGTCTCTATGGCTACACCTTC.

This clonotype has ten or more counts. This chain links TRBV11-2 with TRBJ2-7; no firm D call. Germline V gene lookup returns CDR1 SGHAT and CDR2 FQNNGV. The CDR3 has 14 residues. Deletions cut 0 bases from V and 0 bases from J, with 6 bases between. The CDR3 sequence: CASSLEVGSYEQYF. CDR3 nucleotides: TGTGCCAGCAGCTTAGAAGTAGGCTCCTACGAGCAGTACTTC.

CDR3: CASSERDRWTDTQYF. Written as DNA, the CDR3 is TGTGCCAGCAGTGAAAGGGACAGATGGACAGATACGCAGTATTTT. The V and J genes are TRBV25-1 and TRBJ2-3; 7 nucleotides match TRBD1. The CDR3 covers 15 residues. V was clipped by 2 bases and J by 3 bases; unmatched bases: 5. CDR1 and CDR2 (germline): MGHDK, SYGVNS.

In this sample, this clonotype turned up many times. This chain connects TRBV9 to TRBJ2-7, with 9 positions matching TRBD2. Germline V gene lookup returns CDR1 SGDLS and CDR2 YYNGEE. Trimming took 0 bases from V and 5 from J; bases not matched to a gene: 3. There are 14 residues in the CDR3. CDR3 nucleotide sequence: TGTGCCAGCAGCGTAGGCGGGAGGGCACACGAGCAGTACTTC. This sequence encodes CASSVGGRAHEQYF.

CDR3 sequence reads: CASSDPREGMRRETQYF. CDR3 in DNA: TGTGCCAGCAGCGACCCCCGAGAGGGAATGAGACGGGAGACCCAGTACTTC. The V and J genes are TRBV9 and TRBJ2-5, with D perhaps matching TRBD2 (5 bases). This CDR3 is 17 amino acids long. The V gene's germline CDR1 is SGDLS and CDR2 YYNGEE. Between the trimmed V and J ends, which lost 3 bases and 5 bases, there was a span of 23 bases.

This clonotype was observed many times. The chain uses TRBV7-6 and TRBJ2-6; D is unresolved. CDR3 length: 16 residues. V was shortened by 1 base and J by 0 bases, with 7 bases between the two germline ends. Germline V gives CDR1 SGHVS, CDR2 FNYEAQ. The CDR3 DNA reads TGTGCCAGCAGCTTAGAACAGCTCTCTGGGGCCAACGTCCTGACTTTC. Translating it yields CASSLEQLSGANVLTF.

The sample holds many counts of this clonotype. This rearrangement joins TRBV27 to TRBJ1-6; D is unclear. Germline V CDR1 and CDR2: MNHEY, SMNVEV (reference sequence). V lost 3 bases, J lost 4 bases, and 7 bases lay in between. The CDR3 spans 14 residues. The CDR3 DNA reads as TGTGCCAGCAGTTTGCGGAATTATAATTCACCCCTCCACTTT. Translation gives CASSLRNYNSPLHF.

A few counts support this clonotype. The J gene is TRBJ2-1, the V gene TRBV4-3; perhaps TRBD2 as D (6 bases). This CDR3 region has 15 residues. V was trimmed by 5 bases and J by 0 bases, leaving 11 bases between them. Germline V gene lookup returns CDR1 LGHNA and CDR2 YSLEER. CDR3 protein: CASSYHGGSYNEQFF. The CDR3 DNA reads TGCGCCAGCAGCTACCACGGGGGCTCCTACAATGAGCAGTTCTTC.

This clonotype was detected many times. The gene calls are TRBV7-6 and TRBJ1-3, with D uncertain. Trimming removed 5 bases at V and 4 bases at J, with 6 bases between. Germline CDR1 SGHVS, CDR2 FNYEAQ. The CDR3 is 12 amino acids. The CDR3 here is CASSPPGNTIYF. The CDR3, as DNA: TGTGCCAGCAGCCCGCCGGGAAACACCATATATTTT.

This clonotype showed up many times. The CDR3 loop is CASSLVAPLDTQYF. CDR3 DNA: TGTGCCAGCAGCTTGGTAGCCCCCCTGGATACGCAGTATTTT. The V and J genes are TRBV5-5 and TRBJ2-3, with D unclear. The CDR3 loop spans 14 amino acids. Germline V gene lookup returns CDR1 SGHKS and CDR2 YYEKEE (reference sequence). V was clipped by 0 bases and J by 6 bases, with 11 bases between them.

This clonotype came up many times. The chain has TRBV9 and TRBJ1-1, with a tentative D call TRBD1 (6 bases). The germline V gene has CDR1 SGDLS and CDR2 YYNGEE. V was trimmed by 4 bases and J by 3 bases, leaving 22 bases between them. CDR3 length: 17 residues. The CDR3 DNA sequence: TGTGCCAGCAGCACCCAAGGGGCAGGGGCCCAGGACACTGAAGCTTTCTTT. Translated, it gives CASSTQGAGAQDTEAFF.